This T cell receptor (beta chain) emerged from a study of blood T cell repertoires in COVID-19. Background on the study: Spain, Italy and the United States supplied samples that represented acute and convalescent COVID-19. Nucleic acid was either cDNA or gDNA, and it came from T cells, B-cell-depleted T cells, or PBMCs.

Study processing details: Amplification from reference gene primers served as the basis for estimated nucleated cell counts. Produced via immunoSEQ multiplex PCR; TCRdb's table is partial and in-frame only. Clone size and V and J calls were adopted from that table, with D and trimming inferred from the DNA. The data contain under 95,000 clones, roughly 87% of them singletons. The germline gives CDR1 KGHDR, CDR2 SFDVKD. The CDR3 runs to 13 residues. V was pared by 10 bases and J by 4 bases, with 13 bases between. The TCR comes from a woman between 45 and 65 years old with acute or convalescent COVID-19. The sequencing input was peripheral blood. The V and J genes are TRBV24-1 and TRBJ2-1; the D gene is possibly TRBD1 (6 bases). The CDR3 sequence: CATSGAGYNEQFF. CDR3 bases: TGTGCCACTTCAGGGGCAGGGTACAATGAGCAGTTCTTC.